These T cell receptor beta chains were read from a single sample in a study of shared clonotypes between healthy human individuals. Only in-frame clones appear in the TCRdb table, and some are missing; sequencing was by immunoSEQ multiplex PCR. The sample records around 1.9 million clones, roughly 91% being singletons. The source material was naive CD8+ T cells from PBMCs. The receptors here all came from a man in his late teens or twenties in good health. Some clones in this sample may be carry-over from other donors' samples. The CDR3 runs from the conserved cysteine through the conserved F or W. The order of the fields is V gene, J gene, CDR3 protein.

TRBV19	TRBJ2-1	CASSGGGPRTFF
TRBV5-6	TRBJ1-3	CASSLGLGNTIYF
TRBV28	TRBJ1-1	CASSYSTGATEAFF
TRBV9	TRBJ2-5	CASSGSGQAQETQYF
TRBV15	TRBJ2-7	CATSREARVPPHEQYF
TRBV6-1	TRBJ1-2	CASRPGQGIHGYTF
TRBV6-5	TRBJ1-1	CASSLEQGAGTEAFF
TRBV27	TRBJ2-7	CASSLGAGLYEQYF
TRBV4-1	TRBJ2-7	CASSTTGGLYEQYF
TRBV27	TRBJ1-1	CASSWTPSLNTEAFF
TRBV6-1	TRBJ1-2	CASSDQLDFPYGYTF
TRBV9	TRBJ2-1	CASSDMYNEQFF
TRBV5-6	TRBJ2-3	CASSLWARGVSDTQYF
TRBV6-1	TRBJ2-7	CASSELAGATYEQYF
TRBV5-1	TRBJ2-7	CASSKTGTAYEQYF
TRBV4-1	TRBJ2-1	CASSQELLANEQFF
TRBV5-1	TRBJ1-1	CASSLAYGNTEAFF
TRBV7-3	TRBJ2-3	CASSLAGATDTQYF
TRBV19	TRBJ2-7	CASSIWDSSYEQYF
TRBV10-3	TRBJ1-2	CAISESSDFYGYTF
TRBV27	TRBJ2-1	CASSSAPAPLNEQFF
TRBV27	TRBJ1-1	CASSLSAGRVFYTEAFF
TRBV29-1	TRBJ2-7	CSVVSGTYEQYF
TRBV6-5	TRBJ1-1	CASSYSPQGGTEAFF
TRBV18	TRBJ1-1	CASSRDRGLGEAFF
TRBV6-1	TRBJ2-6	CASSERRVLAGANVLTF
TRBV6-5	TRBJ2-5	CASSLMTGAETQYF